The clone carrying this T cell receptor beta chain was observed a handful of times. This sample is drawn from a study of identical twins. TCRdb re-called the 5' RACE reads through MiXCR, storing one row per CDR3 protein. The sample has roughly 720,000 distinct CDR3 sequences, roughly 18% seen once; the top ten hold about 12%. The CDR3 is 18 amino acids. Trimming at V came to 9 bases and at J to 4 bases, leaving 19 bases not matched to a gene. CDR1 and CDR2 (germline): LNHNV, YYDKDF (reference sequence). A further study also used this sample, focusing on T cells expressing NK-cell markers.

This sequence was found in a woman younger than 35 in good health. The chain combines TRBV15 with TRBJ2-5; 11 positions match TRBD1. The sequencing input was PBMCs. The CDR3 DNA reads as TGTGCCACTCAGAGGGAGGGGTTGGGACAGGGGGTTTCAGAGACCCAGTACTTC. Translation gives CATQREGLGQGVSETQYF. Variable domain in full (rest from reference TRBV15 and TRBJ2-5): DAMVIQNPRYQVTQFGKPVTLSCSQTLNHNVMYWYQQKSSQAPKLLFHYYDKDFNNEADTPDNFQSRRPNTSFCFLDIRSPGLGDTAMYLCATQREGLGQGVSETQYFGPGTRLLVL.